This T cell receptor beta chain originates from a study of blood T cells in healthy people across ages. The overall study: For every two T cells, template switching captured about one barcoded beta molecule.

Next came a second PCR, run for about 7 to 12 cycles, which used a sample-barcoded 5' primer along with a J-beta primer mix. Every molecule of cDNA carried a tag from a template-switch adaptor with 12 random nucleotides. A single record per CDR3 protein comes from TCRdb applying MiXCR to the 5' RACE reads. Of hundreds of thousands of distinct CDR3 sequences in the sample, 25% to 30% were seen once. Isolation yielded PBMCs, at least 7 million per sample, in every case. This clonotype was picked up a small number of times. The CDR3 is 12 amino acids. Per germline, CDR1 MDHEN and CDR2 SYDVKM. Trimming took 3 bases from V and 11 from J, leaving 10 bases between them.

Sequencing was performed on blood. The chain joins TRBV28 to TRBJ2-2, with TRBD1 as a possible D gene (5 bases). The clonotype comes from a woman aged 65 to 85 in good health. The CDR3 loop reads CASSFWGDELFF. CDR3 DNA sequence: TGTGCCAGCAGTTTTTGGGGCGATGAGCTGTTTTTT. The full variable domain, completed using reference TRBV28 and TRBJ2-2, is DVKVTQSSRYLVKRTGEKVFLECVQDMDHENMFWYRQDPGLGLRLIYFSYDVKMKEKGDIPEGYSVSREKKERFSLILESASTNQTSMYLCASSFWGDELFFGEGSRLTVL.